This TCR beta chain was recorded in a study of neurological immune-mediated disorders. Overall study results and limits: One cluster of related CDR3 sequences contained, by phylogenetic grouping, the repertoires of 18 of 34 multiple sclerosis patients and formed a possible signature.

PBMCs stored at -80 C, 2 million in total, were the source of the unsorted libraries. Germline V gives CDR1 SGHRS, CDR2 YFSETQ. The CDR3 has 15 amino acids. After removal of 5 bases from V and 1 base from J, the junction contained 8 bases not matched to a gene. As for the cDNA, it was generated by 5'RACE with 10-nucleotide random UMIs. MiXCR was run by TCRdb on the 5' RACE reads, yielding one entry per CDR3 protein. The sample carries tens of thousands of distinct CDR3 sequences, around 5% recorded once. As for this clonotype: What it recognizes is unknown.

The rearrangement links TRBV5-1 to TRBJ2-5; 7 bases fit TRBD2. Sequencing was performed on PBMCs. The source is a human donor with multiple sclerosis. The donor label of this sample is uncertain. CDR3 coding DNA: TGCGCCAGCAGTGGTTGGCGGGGGACCCAAGAGACCCAGTACTTC. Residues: CASSGWRGTQETQYF.